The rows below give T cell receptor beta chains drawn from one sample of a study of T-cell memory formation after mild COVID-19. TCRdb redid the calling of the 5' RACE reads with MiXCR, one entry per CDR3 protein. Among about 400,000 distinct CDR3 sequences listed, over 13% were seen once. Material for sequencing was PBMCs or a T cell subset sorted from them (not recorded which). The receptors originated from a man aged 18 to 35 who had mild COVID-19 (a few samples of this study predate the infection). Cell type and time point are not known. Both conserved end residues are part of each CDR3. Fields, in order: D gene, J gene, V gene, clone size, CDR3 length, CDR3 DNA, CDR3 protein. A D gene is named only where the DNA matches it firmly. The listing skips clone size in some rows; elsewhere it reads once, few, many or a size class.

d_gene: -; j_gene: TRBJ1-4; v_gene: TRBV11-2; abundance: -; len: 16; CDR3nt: TGTGCCAGCAGCGCCCGGGGGGGGCAGGGGCATGAAAAACTGTTTTTT; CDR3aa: CASSARGGQGHEKLFF
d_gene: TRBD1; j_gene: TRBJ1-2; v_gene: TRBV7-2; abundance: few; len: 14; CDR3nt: TGTGCCAGCAGCCCGGGACAGGCGGTATATGGCTACACCTTC; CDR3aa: CASSPGQAVYGYTF
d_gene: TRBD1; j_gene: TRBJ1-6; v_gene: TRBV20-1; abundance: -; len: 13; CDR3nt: TGCAGTGCCCAGGGGACAGTAAATTCACCCCTCCACTTT; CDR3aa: CSAQGTVNSPLHF
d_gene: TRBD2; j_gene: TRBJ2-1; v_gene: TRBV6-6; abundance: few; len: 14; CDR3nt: TGTGCCAGCCAGATAGCGGGGGGGCTCAATGAGCAGTTCTTC; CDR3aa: CASQIAGGLNEQFF
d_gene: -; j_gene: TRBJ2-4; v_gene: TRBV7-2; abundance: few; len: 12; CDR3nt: TGTGCCAGCAGCGGGGGGGGCGTTATTCAGTACTTC; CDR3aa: CASSGGGVIQYF
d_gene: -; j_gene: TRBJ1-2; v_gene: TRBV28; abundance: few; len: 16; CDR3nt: TGTGCCAGCAGTTTGAGAAGTGGGCTACTTAACTATGGCTACACCTTC; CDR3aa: CASSLRSGLLNYGYTF
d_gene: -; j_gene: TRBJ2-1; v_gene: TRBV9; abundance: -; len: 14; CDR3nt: TGTGCCAGCAGCCCGGGGCAGGCGTACAATGAGCAGTTCTTC; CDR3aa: CASSPGQAYNEQFF
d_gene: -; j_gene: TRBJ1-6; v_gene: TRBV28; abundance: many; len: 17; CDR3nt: TGTGCCAGCAGTTTATCATCTCCGAGCTCCTATAATTCACCCCTCCACTTT; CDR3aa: CASSLSSPSSYNSPLHF
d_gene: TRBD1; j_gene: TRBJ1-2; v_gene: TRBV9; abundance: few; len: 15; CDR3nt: TGTGCCAGCAGCGCCGACAGGGGATCGAACTATGGCTACACCTTC; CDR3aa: CASSADRGSNYGYTF
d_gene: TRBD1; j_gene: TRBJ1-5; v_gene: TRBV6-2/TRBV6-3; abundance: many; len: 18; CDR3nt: TGTGCCAGCACCTCCCGGGACAGACTAACGTATAGCAATCAGCCCCAGCATTTT; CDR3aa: CASTSRDRLTYSNQPQHF
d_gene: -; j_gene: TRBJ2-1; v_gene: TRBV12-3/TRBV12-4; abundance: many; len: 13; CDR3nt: TGTGCCAGCAGTCCCATGGAGGTTGGGGAGCAGTTCTTC; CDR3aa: CASSPMEVGEQFF
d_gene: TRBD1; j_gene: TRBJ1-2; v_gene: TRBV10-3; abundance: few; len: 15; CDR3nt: TGTGCCATCAATGACCGGGACAGGGGTAACTATGGCTACACCTTC; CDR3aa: CAINDRDRGNYGYTF
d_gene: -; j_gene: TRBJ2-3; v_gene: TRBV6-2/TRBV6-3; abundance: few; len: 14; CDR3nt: TGTGCCAGCAGTTATTTTTGGAGCACAGATACGCAGTATTTT; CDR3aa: CASSYFWSTDTQYF
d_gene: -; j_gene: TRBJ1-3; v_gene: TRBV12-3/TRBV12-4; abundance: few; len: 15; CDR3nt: TGTGCCAGCAGTTTAGGTCCAGGGTACCAAAACACCATATATTTT; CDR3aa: CASSLGPGYQNTIYF
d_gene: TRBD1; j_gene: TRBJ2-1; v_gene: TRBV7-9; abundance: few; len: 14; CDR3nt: TGTGCCAGCAGACCGGGACAGGGTTACTATGAGCAGTTCTTC; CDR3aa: CASRPGQGYYEQFF
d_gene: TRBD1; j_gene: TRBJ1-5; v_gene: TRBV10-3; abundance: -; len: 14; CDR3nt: TGTGCCATCAGTGAGGGACAGGGGGAACAGCCCCAGCATTTT; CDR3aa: CAISEGQGEQPQHF
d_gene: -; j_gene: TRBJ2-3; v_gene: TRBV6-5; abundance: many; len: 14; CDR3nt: TGTGCCAGTCATAGGTCAGTTAGCACAGATACGCAGTATTTT; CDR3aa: CASHRSVSTDTQYF
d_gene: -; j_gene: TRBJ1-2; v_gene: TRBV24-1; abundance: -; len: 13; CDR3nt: TGTGCCACCAGTGCGGCAGGGTACTATGGCTACACCTTC; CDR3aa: CATSAAGYYGYTF
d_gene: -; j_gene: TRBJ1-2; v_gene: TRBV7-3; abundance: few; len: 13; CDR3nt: TGTGCCAGCAGCTTAGGTCAGTCTTCTGGCTACACCTTC; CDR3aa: CASSLGQSSGYTF
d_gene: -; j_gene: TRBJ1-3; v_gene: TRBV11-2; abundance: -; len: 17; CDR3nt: TGTGCCAGCAGCTTATATCCGGACAGCCTCTCTGGAAACACCATATATTTT; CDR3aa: CASSLYPDSLSGNTIYF
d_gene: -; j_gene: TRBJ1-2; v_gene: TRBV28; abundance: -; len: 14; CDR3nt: TGTGCCAGCAGTTTATTGGCGGATAGCTATGGCTACACCTTC; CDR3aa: CASSLLADSYGYTF
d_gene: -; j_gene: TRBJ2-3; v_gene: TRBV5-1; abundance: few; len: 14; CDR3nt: TGCGCCAGCAGCCCCCAGGGACTGCCAGATACGCAGTATTTT; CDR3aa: CASSPQGLPDTQYF
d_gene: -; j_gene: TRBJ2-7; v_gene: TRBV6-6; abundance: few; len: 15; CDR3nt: TGTGCCAGCAGTTACGGGCCGGGGGGCCTCCACGAGCAGTACTTC; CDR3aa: CASSYGPGGLHEQYF
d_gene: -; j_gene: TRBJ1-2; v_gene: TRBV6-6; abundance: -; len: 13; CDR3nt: TGTGCCAGCAGTGGCAGGGGAAACTATGGCTACACCTTC; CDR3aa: CASSGRGNYGYTF
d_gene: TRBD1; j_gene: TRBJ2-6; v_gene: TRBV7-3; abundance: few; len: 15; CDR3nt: TGTGCCAGCAGTCGGGACAGGTCTGGGGCCAACGTCCTGACTTTC; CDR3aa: CASSRDRSGANVLTF
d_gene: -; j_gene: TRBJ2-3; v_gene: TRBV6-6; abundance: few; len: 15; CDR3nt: TGTGCCAGCAGTTATCATAAGGGGAGCACAGATACGCAGTATTTT; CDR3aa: CASSYHKGSTDTQYF
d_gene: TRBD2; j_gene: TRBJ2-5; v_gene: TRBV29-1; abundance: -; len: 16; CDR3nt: TGCAGCGTTTTAAGACTAGCGGGGGCCAGCAGGGAGGCCCAGTACTTC; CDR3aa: CSVLRLAGASREAQYF
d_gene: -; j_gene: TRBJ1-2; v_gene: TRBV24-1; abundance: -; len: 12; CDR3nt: TGTGCCACCAGTGAATACGGCTATGGCTACACCTTC; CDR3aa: CATSEYGYGYTF
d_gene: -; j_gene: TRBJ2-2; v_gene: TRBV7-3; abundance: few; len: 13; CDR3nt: TGTGCCAGCAGCTCTCGATCCACCGGGGAGCTGTTTTTT; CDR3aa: CASSSRSTGELFF
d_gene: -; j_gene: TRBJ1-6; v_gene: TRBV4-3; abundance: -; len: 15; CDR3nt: TGCGCCAGCAGCACGGACAAGGGGGGGAAATTCACCCTCCACTTT; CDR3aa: CASSTDKGGKFTLHF
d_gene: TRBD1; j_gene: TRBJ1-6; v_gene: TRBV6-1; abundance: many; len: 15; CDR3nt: TGTGCCAGCAGTGAAAGACAGGGTCATAATTCACCCCTCCACTTT; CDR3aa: CASSERQGHNSPLHF
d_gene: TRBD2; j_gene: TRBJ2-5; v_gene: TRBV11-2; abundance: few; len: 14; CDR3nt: TGTGCCAGCAGCTTGACTAGCGGAAAAGAGACCCAGTACTTC; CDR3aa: CASSLTSGKETQYF
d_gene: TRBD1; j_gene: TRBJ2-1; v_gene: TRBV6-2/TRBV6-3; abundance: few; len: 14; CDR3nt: TGTGCCAGCAGGGACCCTGACAGGGGCAATGAGCAGTTCTTC; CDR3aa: CASRDPDRGNEQFF
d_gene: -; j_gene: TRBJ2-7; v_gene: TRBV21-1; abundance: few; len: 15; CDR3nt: TGTGCCAGCAGCAGCCGACCTCCACAGGGGAAGGAGCAGTACTTC; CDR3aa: CASSSRPPQGKEQYF
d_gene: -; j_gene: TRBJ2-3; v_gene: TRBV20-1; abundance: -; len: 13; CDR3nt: TGCAGCACCCCCGGGCTAGACACAGATACGCAGTATTTT; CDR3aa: CSTPGLDTDTQYF
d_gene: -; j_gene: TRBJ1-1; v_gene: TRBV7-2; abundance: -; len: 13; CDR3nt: TGTGCCAGCAGTCGTAGACCGGGAACTGAAGCTTTCTTT; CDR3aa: CASSRRPGTEAFF
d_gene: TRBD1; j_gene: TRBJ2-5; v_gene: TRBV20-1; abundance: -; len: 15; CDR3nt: TGCAGTGCTAGAGATCCCACAGGGGGCTTAGAGACCCAGTACTTC; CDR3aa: CSARDPTGGLETQYF
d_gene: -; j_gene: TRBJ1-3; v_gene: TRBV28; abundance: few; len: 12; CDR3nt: TGTGCCAGCAGTTTAAAAGGAAACACCATATATTTT; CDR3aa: CASSLKGNTIYF
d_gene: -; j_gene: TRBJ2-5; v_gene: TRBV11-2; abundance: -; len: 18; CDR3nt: TGTGCCAGCAGGAAAAACCGATTACTACAGGGCCCCCAAGAGACCCAGTACTTC; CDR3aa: CASRKNRLLQGPQETQYF